This T cell receptor beta chain was recorded in a study of spatial heterogeneity in lung cancer. Study context: More beta-chain than alpha-chain sequences were consistently detected. Averaged across combinations, each unique TCR and UMI pairing appeared more than ten times in raw reads, which were uncorrected.

On each TCR cDNA molecule, a unique molecular identifier was present. TCRdb used MiXCR to reprocess the 5' RACE reads, holding one entry per CDR3 protein. The sample has about 21,000 distinct CDR3 sequences; around 5% are singletons. Trimming removed 3 bases at V and 3 bases at J, with 16 bases between. CDR1 is KGHSH, CDR2 LQKENI, per germline. The CDR3 contains 16 residues. Time point noted: sample taken at primary tumor resection. Sequencing was performed on whole RNA extracted from tumor and nontumor lung tissue, or from frozen PBMC, and the material was left unsorted. Samples were donated by 72 untreated early-stage non-small cell lung cancer patients. This clonotype was counted at least ten times.

This material consisted of PBMCs, taken at surgery. The TCR originated in a male donor with early-stage non-small cell lung cancer. The rearrangement joins TRBV18 to TRBJ2-3; D unresolved. The CDR3 DNA sequence: TGTGCCAGCTCACCTAGCCTGACTGAGAGGACAGATACGCAGTATTTT. Its translation: CASSPSLTERTDTQYF.